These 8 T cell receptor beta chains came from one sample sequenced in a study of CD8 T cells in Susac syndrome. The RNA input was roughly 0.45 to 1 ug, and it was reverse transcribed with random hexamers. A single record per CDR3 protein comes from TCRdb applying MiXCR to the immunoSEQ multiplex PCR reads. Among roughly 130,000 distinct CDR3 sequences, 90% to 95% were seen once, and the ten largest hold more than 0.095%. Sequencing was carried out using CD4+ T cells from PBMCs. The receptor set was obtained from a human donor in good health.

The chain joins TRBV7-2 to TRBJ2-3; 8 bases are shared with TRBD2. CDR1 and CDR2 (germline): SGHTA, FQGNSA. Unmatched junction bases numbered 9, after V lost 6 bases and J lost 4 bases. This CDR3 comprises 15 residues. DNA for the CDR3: TGTGCCAGCAGGAGGGACGGGAGGGCGGCAGATACGCAGTATTTT. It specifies CASRRDGRAADTQYF.

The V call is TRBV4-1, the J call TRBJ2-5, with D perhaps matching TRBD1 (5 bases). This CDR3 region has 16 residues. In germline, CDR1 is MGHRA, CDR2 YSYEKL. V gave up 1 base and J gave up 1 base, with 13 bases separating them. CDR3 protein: CASSQGMRTTQETQYF. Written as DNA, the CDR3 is TGCGCCAGCAGCCAAGGAATGAGGACAACCCAAGAGACCCAGTACTTC.

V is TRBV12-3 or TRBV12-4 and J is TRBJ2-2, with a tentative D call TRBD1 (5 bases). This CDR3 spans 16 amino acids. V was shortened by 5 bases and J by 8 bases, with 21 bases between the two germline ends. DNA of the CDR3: TGTGCCAGCAGTCCGGAAAGGGGCCCATGGGTTGGGGAGCTGTTTTTT. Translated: CASSPERGPWVGELFF.

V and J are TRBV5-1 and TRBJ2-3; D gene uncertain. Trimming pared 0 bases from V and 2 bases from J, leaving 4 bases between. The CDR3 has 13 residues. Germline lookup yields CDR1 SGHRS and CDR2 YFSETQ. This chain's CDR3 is CASSLGTTDTQYF. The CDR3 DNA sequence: TGCGCCAGCAGCTTGGGGACCACAGATACGCAGTATTTT.

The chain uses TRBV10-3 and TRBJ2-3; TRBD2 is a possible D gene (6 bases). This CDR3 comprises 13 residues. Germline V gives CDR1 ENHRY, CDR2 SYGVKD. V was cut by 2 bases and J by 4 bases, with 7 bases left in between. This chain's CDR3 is CAISEGTSDTQYF. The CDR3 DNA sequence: TGTGCCATCAGTGAGGGGACTTCAGATACGCAGTATTTT.

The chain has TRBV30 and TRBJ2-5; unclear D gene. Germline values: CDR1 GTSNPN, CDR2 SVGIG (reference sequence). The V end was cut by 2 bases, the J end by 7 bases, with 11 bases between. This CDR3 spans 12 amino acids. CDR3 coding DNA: TGTGCCTGGAGTCTCGCTCTAGGGACCCAGTACTTC. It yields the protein CAWSLALGTQYF.

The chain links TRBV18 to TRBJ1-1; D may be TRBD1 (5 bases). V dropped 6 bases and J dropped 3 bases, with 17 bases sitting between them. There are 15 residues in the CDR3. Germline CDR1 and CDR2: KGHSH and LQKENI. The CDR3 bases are TGTGCCAGCTCCTTAAGTGCAGGGTGGTACACTGAAGCTTTCTTT. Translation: CASSLSAGWYTEAFF.

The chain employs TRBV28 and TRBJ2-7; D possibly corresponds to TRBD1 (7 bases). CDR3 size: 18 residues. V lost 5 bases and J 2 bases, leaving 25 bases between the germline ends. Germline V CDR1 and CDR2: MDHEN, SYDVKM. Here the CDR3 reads CASSTPGGRGTYPYEQYF. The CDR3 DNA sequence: TGTGCCAGCAGTACCCCAGGCGGCAGGGGGACTTACCCCTACGAGCAGTACTTC.